Listed below are T cell receptor beta chains from one sample, sequenced in a study of cytomegalovirus exposure and HLA in healthy donors. Produced via immunoSEQ multiplex PCR; TCRdb's table is partial and in-frame only. The table has about 160,000 clones, approximately 60% seen once. The sequenced sample consisted of PBMCs. These receptors all stem from an older woman in good health and CMV-seropositive. The CDR3 runs from the conserved cysteine through the conserved F or W. A row's size may be missing; if present it is once, few, many or a size class.

- | TRBV5-4 | CASSLYAGNYEQYF
- | TRBV28 | CASAHGGGSEAFF
- | TRBV11-2 | CASSTDYKSVQYF
- | TRBV6-6 | CASSYGSSYNEQFF
- | TRBV5-1 | CASTMVAGVADEQFF
- | TRBV10-3 | CAISLDRVSGYTF
few | TRBV2 | CASRSAGTGRNYGYTF
- | TRBV28 | CASSLFPGSHSGNTIYF
- | TRBV28 | CASSLRASGTSYEQYF
few | TRBV6-1 | CASSVLAGEIHEQYF
- | TRBV4-3 | CASSQDHLAGLQETQYF
few | TRBV6-1 | CASSGGVYTEAFF
- | TRBV28 | CASSLELYSNQPQHF
- | TRBV5-4 | CASSPGTSGNQETQYF
few | TRBV7-2 | CASSLVTSGQNTGELFF
- | TRBV9 | CASSSLSGRSNIEAFF
few | TRBV7-8 | CASSLALDRDEQYF
once | TRBV7-7 | CASSLGLAGGEQFF
- | TRBV4-3 | CASSQDLGGLYGYTF
- | TRBV15 | CATALRQGTTEAFF
- | TRBV30 | CAWSWPDRNTEAFF
- | TRBV5-1 | CASSEDTNTGELFF
- | TRBV5-1 | CASSLVGPPGETQYF
- | TRBV5-8 | CASSSWTSGYEQYF
- | TRBV30 | CAWSVRLSGIPVRNQPQHF
- | TRBV7-6 | CASSFSPQAPTDTQYF
- | TRBV4-3 | CASSQVREMVKNTEAFF
- | TRBV4-3 | CASSQALTGGKETQYF
few | TRBV7-2 | CASSLGSSSTYEQYF
- | TRBV6-5 | CASREGGAGELFF
- | TRBV30 | CAWSVAYSYEQYF
- | TRBV7-9 | CASSFHRGRGNTEAFF
- | TRBV11-3 | CASSSKRSSYNEQFF
few | TRBV19 | CASTPRAGFNYEQYF
- | TRBV11-2 | CASSLPLAGGETQYF
- | TRBV2 | CASSGQGRADTQYF
- | TRBV19 | CASSTQRAGRRTDTQYF
- | TRBV4-2 | CASSQFRSTNEKLFF
- | TRBV5-6 | CASSLGREETQYF
- | TRBV7-2 | CASSLVGSGLGNEQFF
- | TRBV7-2 | CASSLVGTQALYEQYF
once | TRBV30 | CAWSDAGGPLDTQYF
few | TRBV18 | CASSPSQGPTEAFF
- | TRBV2 | CASKRSSTGLVELFF
- | TRBV10-1 | CASSAGGTYEQYF
once | TRBV27 | CASSPDRVQPQHF
- | TRBV5-1 | CASTGNTGELFF
few | TRBV11-2 | CASSSILYGYTF
- | TRBV5-1 | CASAPGGQDIQYF
once | TRBV6-1 | CASSSRGAYNEQFF
- | TRBV11-2 | CASSLEGGVTEAFF
- | TRBV2 | CASGTSGSTDTQYF
- | TRBV5-1 | CASNWGTGNYEQYF
once | TRBV5-1 | CASSLAGGGTDTQYF
- | TRBV6-5 | CASRNSYEQYF
- | TRBV19 | CASSIAPEVVDEQFF
- | TRBV7-2 | CASSPGGRLDEQFF
- | TRBV18 | CASSITGLREGSPLHF
- | TRBV28 | CASKGYQSSSYNEQFF
- | TRBV6-1 | CASSTGFGTDTQYF